This paragraph reports one T cell receptor beta chain. The data stem from a study of CD8+ T cells in alopecia areata. Trimming removed 5 bases from V and 6 bases from J; junction bases left unmatched: 5. The CDR3 is made up of 14 amino acids. Per the germline V gene, CDR1 is SGHTA and CDR2 is FQGNSA. Sequencing used cDNA as its template, made by extracting RNA and reverse transcribing it. TCRdb's copy holds only in-frame clones and misses some; the assay was immunoSEQ multiplex PCR. This table holds more than 100,000 clones, 50% to 60% found once. The sample consisted of CD4+ T cells sorted from blood, taken at week 0. The rearrangement uses TRBV7-2 and TRBJ1-2; 11 bases match TRBD1. The receptor was isolated from a human donor with alopecia areata. CDR3 amino acids: CASSPLGQGDGYTF. The CDR3 coding sequence is TGTGCCAGCAGCCCATTGGGACAGGGGGATGGCTACACCTTC.